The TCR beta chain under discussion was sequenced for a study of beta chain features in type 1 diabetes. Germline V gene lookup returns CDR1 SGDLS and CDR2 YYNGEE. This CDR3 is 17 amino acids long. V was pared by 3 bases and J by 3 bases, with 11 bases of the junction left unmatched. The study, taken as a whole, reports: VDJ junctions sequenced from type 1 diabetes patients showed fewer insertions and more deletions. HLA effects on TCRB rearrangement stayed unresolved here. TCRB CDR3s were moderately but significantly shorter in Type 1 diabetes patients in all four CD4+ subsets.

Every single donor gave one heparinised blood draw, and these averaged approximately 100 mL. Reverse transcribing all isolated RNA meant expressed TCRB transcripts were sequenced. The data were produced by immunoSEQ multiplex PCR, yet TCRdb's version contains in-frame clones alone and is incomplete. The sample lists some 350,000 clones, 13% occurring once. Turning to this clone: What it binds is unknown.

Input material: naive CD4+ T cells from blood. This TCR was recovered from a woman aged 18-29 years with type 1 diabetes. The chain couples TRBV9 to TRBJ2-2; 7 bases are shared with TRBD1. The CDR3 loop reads CASSAPKQGRDTGELFF. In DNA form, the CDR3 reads TGTGCCAGCAGCGCTCCAAAACAGGGGCGTGACACCGGGGAGCTGTTTTTT.